The 20 T cell receptor beta chains listed next were all sequenced from one sample in a study of cytomegalovirus exposure and HLA in healthy donors. Sequencing was performed with immunoSEQ multiplex PCR; in TCRdb, only in-frame clones are kept and a portion is missing. The sample records roughly 65,000 clones, nearly 95% being singletons. The sample consisted of PBMCs. The receptors derive from a man aged 18 to 29 in good health and CMV-seropositive.

The chain uses TRBV9 and TRBJ2-1; weak D call: TRBD2 (6 bases). Trimming shortened V by 2 bases and J by 6 bases, and 15 bases separated the two germline ends. CDR3 length: 15 amino acids. Germline V lookup: CDR1 SGDLS, CDR2 YYNGEE. CDR3 nucleotides: TGTGCCAGCAGCGTCCCCACGGGAGCACTCAATGAGCAGTTCTTC. This codes for CASSVPTGALNEQFF.

CDR3 sequence reads: CASSLRQTYEQYF. In DNA form, the CDR3 reads TGCGCCAGCAGCTTGCGTCAAACCTACGAGCAGTACTTC. The chain is built from TRBV4-1 and TRBJ2-7; no definite D call. From germline, CDR1 is MGHRA and CDR2 YSYEKL. V shed 5 bases and J shed 2 bases, with 10 bases lying between them. The CDR3 is 13 amino acids.

The chain joins TRBV18 to TRBJ2-1; D possibly corresponds to TRBD2 (5 bases). V was trimmed by 3 bases and J by 4 bases, leaving 16 bases between them. The CDR3 has 16 residues. Germline loops: CDR1 KGHSH, CDR2 LQKENI. The chain's CDR3 is CASSPNDPGSYNEQFF. Written as DNA, the CDR3 is TGTGCCAGCTCACCGAACGACCCGGGATCATACAATGAGCAGTTCTTC.

The chain couples TRBV19 to TRBJ1-2; the D is unclear. Trimming stripped 11 bases from V and 5 bases from J, with 21 bases between. This CDR3 comprises 14 residues. From germline, CDR1 is LNHDA and CDR2 SQIVND (reference sequence). CDR3 bases: TGTGCCTCCCAGCTGGGTGGGCAGATTTATGGCTACACCTTC. Translated, it gives CASQLGGQIYGYTF.

The chain uses TRBV6-1 and TRBJ1-5, with 7 bases aligning to TRBD1. From germline, CDR1 is MNHNS and CDR2 SASEGT. J gave up 3 bases and V 11 bases, and 7 bases lay outside the gene matches. The CDR3 spans 13 residues. The CDR3 reads CAGQTGPNQPQHF. The CDR3 DNA is TGTGCCGGCCAGACAGGGCCCAATCAGCCCCAGCATTTT.

This chain joins TRBV28 and TRBJ2-7, with a possible D match to TRBD2 (5 bases). Germline V gene lookup returns CDR1 MDHEN and CDR2 SYDVKM. The CDR3 extends over 11 amino acids. Trimming pared 7 bases from V and 6 bases from J, leaving 10 bases between. As DNA, the CDR3 is TGTGCCAGCACCGGGATACTCGAGCAGTACTTC. This gives the protein CASTGILEQYF.

This chain joins TRBV19 and TRBJ1-1; possible D gene TRBD1, 5 bases. CDR3 size: 13 residues. Trimming took off 7 bases at V and 1 base at J, with 10 bases between the two ends. CDR1 and CDR2 from the germline V gene are LNHDA and SQIVND (reference sequence). In nucleotides, the CDR3 is TGTGCCAGTAAGACGACAGCGAACACTGAAGCTTTCTTT. As protein: CASKTTANTEAFF.

The J gene is TRBJ1-1, the V gene TRBV29-1; D is possibly TRBD1 (5 bases). Deletions cut 5 bases from V and 5 bases from J, with 12 bases between. CDR3 length: 12 amino acids. Germline CDR1 reads SQVTM; CDR2 reads ANQGSEA. The CDR3 nucleotides read TGCAGCGTTTTGACGGGGGGAACTGAAGCTTTCTTT. It translates to CSVLTGGTEAFF.

This chain uses TRBV9 with TRBJ2-7, with a weak D call TRBD1 (5 bases). The CDR3 is made up of 14 amino acids. Germline-derived CDR1 and CDR2 are SGDLS and YYNGEE. V shed 0 bases and J shed 5 bases, with 12 bases lying between them. This chain's CDR3 is CASSVEAGNHEQYF. The CDR3 DNA follows: TGTGCCAGCAGCGTAGAGGCAGGGAATCACGAGCAGTACTTC.

The rearrangement links TRBV6-6 to TRBJ1-1; D is unresolved. The CDR3 runs to 14 residues. V was trimmed by 8 bases and J by 1 base, leaving 14 bases between them. Germline-derived CDR1 and CDR2 are MNHNY and SVGAGI (reference sequence). CDR3 nucleotide sequence: TGTGCCAGCGGGGAGGGAGGAGGGAACACTGAAGCTTTCTTT. Translating gives CASGEGGGNTEAFF.

This clone was detected only once. The chain recombines TRBV2 with TRBJ1-5; D not resolved. The CDR3 runs 14 residues. Germline CDR1 reads SNHLY; CDR2 reads FYNNEI. V was shortened by 2 bases and J by 2 bases, with 7 bases between the two germline ends. The CDR3 DNA is TGTGCCAGCAGTGAACGCGCGGGCAATCAGCCCCAGCATTTT. The encoded protein is CASSERAGNQPQHF.

The rearrangement joins TRBV5-1 to TRBJ2-3, with 11 bases lining up with TRBD2. The germline V gene encodes CDR1 SGHRS and CDR2 YFSETQ. The CDR3 runs to 17 residues. With 4 bases clipped from V and 3 bases from J, the junction kept 10 bases outside the gene matches. The CDR3 reads CASSPGTSGPRTDTQYF. CDR3 nucleotide sequence: TGCGCCAGCAGCCCCGGGACTAGCGGACCCCGTACAGATACGCAGTATTTT.

The V gene is TRBV19, the J gene TRBJ2-2; 10 bases align to TRBD2. Germline lookup yields CDR1 LNHDA and CDR2 SQIVND (reference sequence). Unmatched junction bases numbered 6, after V lost 2 bases and J lost 6 bases. The CDR3 totals 16 residues. The CDR3 is CASSILAGAKAGELFF. In nucleotides, the CDR3 is TGTGCCAGTAGTATACTAGCGGGAGCAAAGGCCGGGGAGCTGTTTTTT. Based on the CDR3 plus reference TRBV19 and TRBJ2-2, the full variable domain is DGGITQSPKYLFRKEGQNVTLSCEQNLNHDAMYWYRQDPGQGLRLIYYSQIVNDFQKGDIAEGYSVSREKKESFPLTVTSAQKNPTAFYLCASSILAGAKAGELFFGEGSRLTVL.

This chain connects TRBV28 to TRBJ1-2; D uncertain. The CDR3 runs 17 residues. Germline V lookup: CDR1 MDHEN, CDR2 SYDVKM. The V end was cut by 4 bases, the J end by 4 bases, with 22 bases between. CDR3 nucleotide sequence: TGTGCCAGCAGTTCTCCATCGGGGAGCCAGCGTTTCTATGGCTACACCTTC. It encodes CASSSPSGSQRFYGYTF.

This rearrangement joins TRBV19 to TRBJ2-7; 10 bases line up with TRBD1. The germline V gene encodes CDR1 LNHDA and CDR2 SQIVND (reference sequence). With 4 bases clipped from V and 6 bases from J, the junction kept 6 bases outside the gene matches. This CDR3 has 14 amino acids. The DNA for the CDR3 is TGTGCCAGTAGTAGGCAAGGGGACAGGGGCGAGCAGTACTTC. As protein: CASSRQGDRGEQYF.

The chain couples TRBV19 to TRBJ1-5, with 9 positions matching TRBD1. The CDR3 spans 16 residues. Losses at the gene ends were 5 bases for V and 5 bases for J; bases not matched to a gene: 10. The germline V gene has CDR1 LNHDA and CDR2 SQIVND (reference sequence). The CDR3 region has the DNA TGTGCCAGTAGTCCTAGGGACAGGGCCCGCCATCAGCCCCAGCATTTT. Residues: CASSPRDRARHQPQHF.

J is TRBJ2-5 and V is TRBV21-1; the table's D call of TRBD2 was not tested on the DNA. TRBV21-1 is a pseudogene. This CDR3 has 15 residues. The CDR3 bases are TGTGCCAGCAGCACTTCTAGCGGGAGGGTAGAGACCCAGTACTTC. This encodes CASSTSSGRVETQYF.

The chain has TRBV9 and TRBJ2-5, with 12 nucleotides matching TRBD2. The CDR3 is made up of 14 amino acids. V trimming: 8 bases; J trimming: 4 bases; junction bases outside the gene matches: 6. Per germline, CDR1 SGDLS and CDR2 YYNGEE. CDR3 sequence reads: CASSSGRALETQYF. DNA for the CDR3: TGTGCCAGTTCTAGCGGGAGGGCCTTAGAGACCCAGTACTTC. Variable domain in full (rest from reference TRBV9 and TRBJ2-5): DSGVTQTPKHLITATGQRVTLRCSPRSGDLSVYWYQQSLDQGLQFLIQYYNGEERAKGNILERFSAQQFPDLHSELNLSSLELGDSALYFCASSSGRALETQYFGPGTRLLVL.

Comments on this clone: This sample also contains other DNA sequences that code for the same CDR3. V is TRBV5-1 and J is TRBJ2-5, with a possible D match to TRBD2 (5 bases). The CDR3 has 15 amino acids. V was pared by 0 bases and J by 1 base, with 10 bases between. Germline lookup yields CDR1 SGHRS and CDR2 YFSETQ. DNA of the CDR3: TGCGCCAGCAGCTTGGAGGGAAGCGGCCAAGAGACCCAGTACTTC. Its protein product is CASSLEGSGQETQYF. Using reference TRBV5-1 and TRBJ2-5 for the parts outside the CDR3, the full variable domain is KAGVTQTPRYLIKTRGQQVTLSCSPISGHRSVSWYQQTPGQGLQFLFEYFSETQRNKGNFPGRFSGRQFSNSRSEMNVSTLELGDSALYLCASSLEGSGQETQYFGPGTRLLVL.

The CDR3 DNA is TGTGCCAGCAGCTCTGGACAGGTACTCTCCTACAATGAGCAGTTCTTC. It encodes CASSSGQVLSYNEQFF. The V and J genes are TRBV7-2 and TRBJ2-1; 7 bases align to TRBD1. The CDR3 length is 16 residues. Germline trimming cut 4 bases from V and 0 bases from J; bases unmatched to any gene: 6. The germline V gene has CDR1 SGHTA and CDR2 FQGNSA. The full variable domain, rest sourced from reference TRBV7-2 and TRBJ2-1, is GAGVSQSPSNKVTEKGKDVELRCDPISGHTALYWYRQSLGQGLEFLIYFQGNSAPDKSGLPSDRFSAERTGGSVSTLTIQRTQQEDSAVYLCASSSGQVLSYNEQFFGPGTRLTVL.